This is a list of T cell receptor beta chains from one sample in a study of vaccination and CD4 T cells after COVID-19. TCRdb fed the PCR reads into MiXCR, producing one record per CDR3 protein. The sample consists of about 3,500 distinct CDR3 sequences, over 35% of them appearing once. Their target antigens are unknown. Input material: CD4+ T cells from blood, cultured in vitro. All receptors come from a human donor who had recovered from COVID-19. Both conserved end residues are part of each CDR3. D genes are given only for firm matches. Clone sizes are given selectively: once, few, many, or a class where the clone is expanded.

clone_size,v_call,d_call,cdr3_length,j_call,cdr3_nt,cdr3_aa
.,TRBV12-3/TRBV12-4,.,15,TRBJ2-1,TGTGCCAGCAGCAACCGGGACACCAACTACAATGAGCAGTTCTTC,CASSNRDTNYNEQFF
.,TRBV19,.,13,TRBJ2-2,TGTGCCAGTAGTATGTACCTAGGGAGGGAGCTGTTTTTT,CASSMYLGRELFF
once,TRBV14,TRBD1,14,TRBJ1-2,TGTGCCAGCAGCCACGACAGGGGAAGATATGGCTACACCTTC,CASSHDRGRYGYTF
once,TRBV9,TRBD1,16,TRBJ1-1,TGTGCCAGCAGCGTAGGTTACAGGGGACCATACACTGAAGCTTTCTTT,CASSVGYRGPYTEAFF
.,TRBV14,.,15,TRBJ2-2,TGTGCCAGCAGCCAAGACGGGGGGCGGACCGGGGAGCTGTTTTTT,CASSQDGGRTGELFF
.,TRBV6-1,.,15,TRBJ1-5,TGTGCCAGCAGTCCGCGCCGGACCGGCAATCAGCCCCAGCATTTT,CASSPRRTGNQPQHF
.,TRBV6-2/TRBV6-3,TRBD2,18,TRBJ2-3,TGTGCCAGCAGTTACGCCCCACTAGCGGGGGGTTCCAGGGATACGCAGTATTTT,CASSYAPLAGGSRDTQYF
.,TRBV20-1,.,15,TRBJ2-1,TGCAGTGCTAGAGCCGGGACTGTATCCTACAATGAGCAGTTCTTC,CSARAGTVSYNEQFF
.,TRBV6-1,.,13,TRBJ1-4,TGTGCCAGCACCTTGAGACTAAATGAAAAACTGTTTTTT,CASTLRLNEKLFF
few,TRBV6-5,.,14,TRBJ1-5,TGTGCCAGCAGTTACGGAGGTAGCAATCAGCCCCAGCATTTT,CASSYGGSNQPQHF
few,TRBV12-3/TRBV12-4,TRBD2,16,TRBJ2-3,TGTGCCAGCAGTTTAGGCCAGCGGGGGTCCACAGATACGCAGTATTTT,CASSLGQRGSTDTQYF
few,TRBV18,TRBD1,17,TRBJ1-5,TGTGCCAGCTCACCAACAGTGACAGGGGCTAACAATCAGCCCCAGCATTTT,CASSPTVTGANNQPQHF
.,TRBV30,.,15,TRBJ2-1,TGTGCCTGGAGCGCCGGGGGCATATCCTACAATGAGCAGTTCTTC,CAWSAGGISYNEQFF
.,TRBV25-1,TRBD1,13,TRBJ1-1,TGTGCCAGCAGTGCAGGGGGGAGCACTGAAGCTTTCTTT,CASSAGGSTEAFF
few,TRBV2,TRBD2,17,TRBJ2-1,TGTGCCAGCAGTGACTTAGGCGGACTAGGGCTGATCAATGAGCAGTTCTTC,CASSDLGGLGLINEQFF
.,TRBV7-9,.,14,TRBJ2-5,TGTGCCAGCAGCTTAGAAAGAATACAAGAGACCCAGTACTTC,CASSLERIQETQYF
.,TRBV11-3,.,13,TRBJ1-1,TGTGCCAGCAGCCACCAGATGGACACTGAAGCTTTCTTT,CASSHQMDTEAFF
few,TRBV5-1,.,14,TRBJ1-1,TGCGCCAGCAGCCGTTCCTCGGGGGACACTGAAGCTTTCTTT,CASSRSSGDTEAFF
.,TRBV7-9,.,14,TRBJ1-6,TGTGCCAGCAGCTATCGGCAGTCCAATTCACCCCTCCACTTT,CASSYRQSNSPLHF
.,TRBV20-1,TRBD2,16,TRBJ2-2,TGCAGTGCTCCGACTAGCGGGGGGGCGGGCACCGGGGAGCTGTTTTTT,CSAPTSGGAGTGELFF
few,TRBV24-1,.,12,TRBJ2-2,TGTGCCACCAGTGATGAAACCGGGGAGCTGTTTTTT,CATSDETGELFF
.,TRBV30,TRBD1,13,TRBJ1-2,TGTGCCTGGAGGGGGGGACAGGTTGATGGCTACACCTTC,CAWRGGQVDGYTF
.,TRBV7-9,TRBD2,16,TRBJ2-3,TGTGCCAGCAGCTTGACTAGCGGGGGGGCCGCAGATACGCAGTATTTT,CASSLTSGGAADTQYF
.,TRBV12-3/TRBV12-4,.,15,TRBJ1-2,TGTGCCAGCAGACACCGGGACATTTTTCTGTATGGCTACACCTTC,CASRHRDIFLYGYTF
.,TRBV20-1,.,15,TRBJ1-6,TGCAGTGCTAGAGAAGATGGGTCCTATAATTCACCCCTCCACTTT,CSAREDGSYNSPLHF
.,TRBV6-1,TRBD2,18,TRBJ2-7,TGTGCCAGCAGCTCTCAGACTAGCGGGGACGCCCCAGCCTATGCGCAGTACTTC,CASSSQTSGDAPAYAQYF
medium-sized,TRBV2,TRBD2,17,TRBJ2-1,TGTGCCAGCAGCCCCCTTAGCGGGGGCGACCTTTACAATGAGCAGTTCTTC,CASSPLSGGDLYNEQFF
.,TRBV7-3,.,15,TRBJ1-3,TGTGCCAGCAGCTTAGATACAGGGACTGGAAACACCATATATTTT,CASSLDTGTGNTIYF
medium-sized,TRBV20-1,.,15,TRBJ1-1,TGCAGTGCTAGAGATATGAACCGAATGAACACTGAAGCTTTCTTT,CSARDMNRMNTEAFF
few,TRBV6-1,TRBD1,17,TRBJ2-4,TGTGCCAGCAGCTCCCTCACAGGGGGCTTATCCAAAAACATTCAGTACTTC,CASSSLTGGLSKNIQYF
.,TRBV5-1,TRBD2,16,TRBJ2-1,TGCGCCAGCAGTGGTCTAGCGGGGGGGCCCAGCGATGAGCAGTTCTTC,CASSGLAGGPSDEQFF
.,TRBV12-3/TRBV12-4,TRBD1,14,TRBJ1-6,TGTGCCAGCAGTCCCGGGACAGGTAATTCACCCCTCCACTTT,CASSPGTGNSPLHF
.,TRBV20-1,TRBD1,15,TRBJ1-6,TGCAGTGCTAAGGGACAGGGTATAATTGATTCACCCCTCCACTTT,CSAKGQGIIDSPLHF
few,TRBV2,TRBD1,13,TRBJ1-5,TGTGCCAGCTCCCGGGACAGGGACCAGCCCCAGCATTTT,CASSRDRDQPQHF
medium-sized,TRBV7-9,.,15,TRBJ2-3,TGTGCCAGCAGCCCAACGGCGGCGGTTACAGATACGCAGTATTTT,CASSPTAAVTDTQYF
.,TRBV6-1,TRBD2,14,TRBJ2-7,TGTGCCAGCTTTTTGGGAGGGCTTTCCTACGAGCAGTACTTC,CASFLGGLSYEQYF
few,TRBV25-1,.,13,TRBJ1-2,TGTGCCAGCAGTGAATTATGGGGTTCGGGCTACACCTTC,CASSELWGSGYTF
.,TRBV27,TRBD1,17,TRBJ2-7,TGTGCCAGCAGTTTATTCATACAGGGGGAAATGAGGTACGAGCAGTACTTC,CASSLFIQGEMRYEQYF
.,TRBV20-1,.,12,TRBJ2-7,TGCAGTGCCCAGCACGGGGACTACGAGCAGTACTTC,CSAQHGDYEQYF
.,TRBV12-5,.,13,TRBJ2-2,TGTGCTAGTGGTCTCAAAGGGGGCGGGGAGCTGTTTTTT,CASGLKGGGELFF
.,TRBV5-4,.,13,TRBJ1-2,TGTGCCAGCAGCTTGCAAGCTAACTATGGCTACACCTTC,CASSLQANYGYTF
.,TRBV12-3/TRBV12-4,.,12,TRBJ2-7,TGTGCCAGCAGTTTAGGACGGCACGAGCAGTACTTC,CASSLGRHEQYF
few,TRBV30,.,12,TRBJ1-1,TGTGCCGGGAGGAGGAGGAACACTGAAGCTTTCTTT,CAGRRRNTEAFF
few,TRBV6-1,TRBD1,15,TRBJ2-2,TGTGCCAGCAGTCTACCGGGACAGGGAAGCGGGGAGCTGTTTTTT,CASSLPGQGSGELFF
medium-sized,TRBV20-1,.,15,TRBJ2-5,TGCAGTGCCATGAGTGGGCAGGACAAAATTTCGGCCCAGTACTTC,CSAMSGQDKISAQYF
medium-sized,TRBV30,.,14,TRBJ1-1,TGTGCCTGGAGCCGGGACGGGGGTGGCACTGAAGCTTTCTTT,CAWSRDGGGTEAFF
.,TRBV6-5,.,14,TRBJ2-5,TGTGCCAGCAGTTACTTTTCTAGCGAAGAGACCCAGTACTTC,CASSYFSSEETQYF
few,TRBV7-3,.,15,TRBJ2-2,TGTGCCAGCACCGCCCCGCCTCTGAACACCGGGGAGCTGTTTTTT,CASTAPPLNTGELFF
few,TRBV7-9,.,18,TRBJ2-2,TGTGCCAGCAGCTTAGTCGGTAAGCAGGCTACTAACACCGGGGAGCTGTTTTTT,CASSLVGKQATNTGELFF
few,TRBV20-1,.,10,TRBJ1-2,TGCACCTCTCCCCAGAATGGCTACACCTTC,CTSPQNGYTF
few,TRBV5-1,TRBD1,15,TRBJ1-6,TGCGCCAGCAGCGCAACGGACAGGGTTCATTCACCCCTCCACTTT,CASSATDRVHSPLHF
.,TRBV6-2/TRBV6-3,.,14,TRBJ2-2,TGTGCCAGCAGACCCTGGACCAACACCGGGGAGCTGTTTTTT,CASRPWTNTGELFF
.,TRBV5-4,.,13,TRBJ2-3,TGTGCCAGCAGCTTGGAAGCCCCAGATACGCAGTATTTT,CASSLEAPDTQYF